This passage covers 3 T cell receptor beta chains from one sample sequenced in a study of OX40 agonist ivuxolimab in advanced cancers. The table came from immunoSEQ multiplex PCR; TCRdb's copy has only in-frame clones and leaves some out. The sample has around 79,000 clones, over 75% seen once. The specimen comprised CD4+ or CD8+ T cells sorted from blood, sampled in a trial of the OX40 agonist ivuxolimab. All receptors come from an adult with an advanced solid tumor such as melanoma, head and neck, liver or kidney cancer.

Here the CDR3 DNA reads TGCGCCAGCACACCCACCGTCGGGACAGCGAACACTGAAGCTTTCTTT. As protein: CASTPTVGTANTEAFF. The chain couples TRBV5-1 to TRBJ1-1, with TRBD1 matching 7 bases. There are 16 residues in the CDR3. Germline V gene data show CDR1 as SGHRS and CDR2 as YFSETQ. V was clipped by 6 bases and J by 1 base; unmatched bases: 12.

The V gene is TRBV2, the J gene TRBJ2-3; D is unclear. Looked up from germline, CDR1 is SNHLY and CDR2 is FYNNEI. This CDR3 comprises 11 residues. Trimming shortened V by 7 bases and J by 3 bases, and 5 bases separated the two germline ends. The CDR3 DNA is TGTGCCAGCACCTATACAGATACGCAGTATTTT. Encoded protein: CASTYTDTQYF.

The chain couples TRBV7-3 to TRBJ2-1; 12 bases are shared with TRBD2. CDR1 SGHTA and CDR2 FQGTGA come from the germline V gene. CDR3 length equals 16 residues. J gave up 4 bases and V 2 bases, and 3 bases lay outside the gene matches. The CDR3: CASSLSLAGGYNEQFF. The CDR3 coding sequence is TGTGCCAGCAGCTTATCCCTAGCGGGAGGGTACAATGAGCAGTTCTTC.